This TCR beta chain was captured in a study of T cells in localized non-small cell lung cancer. Points from the study as a whole: In adjacent lung, a median around 50 of the top 100 tumor clones were found. Greater blood T cell density accompanied longer overall survival. Peak T cell clonality was found in uninvolved adjacent lung, exceeding tumor. Sequencing, confined to only one tumor region, leaves heterogeneity possible.

The CDR3 has 17 residues. The V and J ends lost 4 bases and 0 bases, in that order; junction bases with no gene match: 12. The germline V gene has CDR1 SGHRS and CDR2 YFSETQ. Comments on this clone: Its antigen is unidentified.

TCRdb's table, derived via immunoSEQ multiplex PCR, lists solely in-frame clones and lacks some. The sample records over 10,000 clones, 85% to 90% being singletons. Material: peripheral blood, obtained before any cancer treatment. V and J are TRBV5-1 and TRBJ2-7, with 8 bases that match TRBD2. This clonotype was obtained from a male donor aged 60 or older with stage III lung adenocarcinoma. The DNA for the CDR3 is TGCGCCAGCAGCGGGAATGCTGCGGGAGGCCTCTCCTACGAGCAGTACTTC. It encodes CASSGNAAGGLSYEQYF.